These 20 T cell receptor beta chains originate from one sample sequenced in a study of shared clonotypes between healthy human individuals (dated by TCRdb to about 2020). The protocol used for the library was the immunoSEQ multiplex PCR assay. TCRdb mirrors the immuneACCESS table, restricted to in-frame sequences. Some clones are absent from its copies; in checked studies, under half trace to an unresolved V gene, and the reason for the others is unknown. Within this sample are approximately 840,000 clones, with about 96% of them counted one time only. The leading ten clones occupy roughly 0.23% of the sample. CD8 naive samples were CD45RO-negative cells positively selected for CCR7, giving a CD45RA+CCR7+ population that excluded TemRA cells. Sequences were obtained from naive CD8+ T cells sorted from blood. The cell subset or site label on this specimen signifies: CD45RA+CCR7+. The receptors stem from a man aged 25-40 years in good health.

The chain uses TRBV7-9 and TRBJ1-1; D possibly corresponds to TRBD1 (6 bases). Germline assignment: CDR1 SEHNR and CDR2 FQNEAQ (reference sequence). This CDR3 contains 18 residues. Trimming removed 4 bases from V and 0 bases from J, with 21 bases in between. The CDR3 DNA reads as TGTGCCAGCAGCTCCCCTTGGCCCAGCAGGGGAATGAACACTGAAGCTTTCTTT. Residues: CASSSPWPSRGMNTEAFF.

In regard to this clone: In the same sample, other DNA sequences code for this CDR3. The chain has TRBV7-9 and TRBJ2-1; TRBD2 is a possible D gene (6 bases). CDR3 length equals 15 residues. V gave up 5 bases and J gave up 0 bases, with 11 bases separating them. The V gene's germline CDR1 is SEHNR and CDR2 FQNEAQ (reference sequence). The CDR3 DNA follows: TGTGCCAGCAGCCTTAGCGGTAGCTCCTACAATGAGCAGTTCTTC. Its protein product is CASSLSGSSYNEQFF.

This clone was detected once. The CDR3 DNA sequence: TGTGCCAGCAGTTTAGGCTTTCATCCGAAGACAGATAGCACAGATACGCAGTATTTT. Its translation: CASSLGFHPKTDSTDTQYF. The chain links TRBV28 to TRBJ2-3, with TRBD1 as a possible D gene (5 bases). The CDR3 spans 19 residues. V dropped 2 bases and J dropped 0 bases, with 21 bases sitting between them. Germline values: CDR1 MDHEN, CDR2 SYDVKM.

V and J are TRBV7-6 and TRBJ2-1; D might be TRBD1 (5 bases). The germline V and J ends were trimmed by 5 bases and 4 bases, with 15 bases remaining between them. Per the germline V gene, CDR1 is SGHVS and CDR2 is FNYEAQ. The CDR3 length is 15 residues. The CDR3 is CASSRRVFEYNEQFF. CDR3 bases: TGTGCCAGCAGCCGCAGGGTATTTGAGTACAATGAGCAGTTCTTC.

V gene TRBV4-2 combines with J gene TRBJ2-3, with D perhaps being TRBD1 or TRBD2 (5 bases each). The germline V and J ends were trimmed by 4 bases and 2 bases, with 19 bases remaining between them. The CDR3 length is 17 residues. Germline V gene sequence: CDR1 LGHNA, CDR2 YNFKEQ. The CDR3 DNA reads TGTGCCAGCAGCCGAACGGGGCCTAGCCCTAACACAGATACGCAGTATTTT. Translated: CASSRTGPSPNTDTQYF.

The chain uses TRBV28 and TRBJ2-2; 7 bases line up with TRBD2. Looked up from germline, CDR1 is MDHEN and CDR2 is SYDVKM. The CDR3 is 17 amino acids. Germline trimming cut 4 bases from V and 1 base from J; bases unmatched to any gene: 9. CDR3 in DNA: TGTGCCAGCAGTTCGTATCGGGACTACAAGAACACCGGGGAGCTGTTTTTT. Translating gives CASSSYRDYKNTGELFF.

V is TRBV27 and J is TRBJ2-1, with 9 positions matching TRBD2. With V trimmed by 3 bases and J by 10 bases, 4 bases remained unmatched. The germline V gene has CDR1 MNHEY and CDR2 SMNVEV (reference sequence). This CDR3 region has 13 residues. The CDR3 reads CASSFPLAGEQFF. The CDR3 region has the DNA TGTGCCAGCAGTTTCCCTCTAGCGGGGGAGCAGTTCTTC.

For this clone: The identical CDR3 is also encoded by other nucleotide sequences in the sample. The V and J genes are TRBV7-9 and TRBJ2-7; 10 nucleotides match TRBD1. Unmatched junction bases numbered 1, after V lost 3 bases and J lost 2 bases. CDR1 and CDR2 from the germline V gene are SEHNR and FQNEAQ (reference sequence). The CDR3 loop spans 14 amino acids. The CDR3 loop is CASSFGTGAYEQYF. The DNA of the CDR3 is TGTGCCAGCAGCTTTGGGACAGGGGCCTACGAGCAGTACTTC.

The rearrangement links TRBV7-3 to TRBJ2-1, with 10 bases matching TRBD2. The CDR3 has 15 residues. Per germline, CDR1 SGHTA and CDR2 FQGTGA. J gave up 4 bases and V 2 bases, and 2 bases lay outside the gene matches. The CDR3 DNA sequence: TGTGCCAGCAGCTTATCACTAGCGGGGTACAATGAGCAGTTCTTC. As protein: CASSLSLAGYNEQFF.

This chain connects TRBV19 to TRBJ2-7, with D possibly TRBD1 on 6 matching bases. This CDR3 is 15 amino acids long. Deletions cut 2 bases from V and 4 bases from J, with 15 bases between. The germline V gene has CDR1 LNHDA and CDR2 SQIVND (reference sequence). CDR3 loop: CASSITLTGPYEQYF. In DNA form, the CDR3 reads TGTGCCAGTAGTATAACCCTGACAGGACCTTACGAGCAGTACTTC.

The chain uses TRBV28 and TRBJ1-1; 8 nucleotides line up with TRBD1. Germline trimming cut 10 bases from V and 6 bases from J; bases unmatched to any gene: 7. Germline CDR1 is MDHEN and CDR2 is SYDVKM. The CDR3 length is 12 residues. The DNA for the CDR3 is TGTGCCAACGGTCGGACAGGGTCTGAAGCTTTCTTT. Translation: CANGRTGSEAFF. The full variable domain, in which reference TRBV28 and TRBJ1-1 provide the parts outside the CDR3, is DVKVTQSSRYLVKRTGEKVFLECVQDMDHENMFWYRQDPGLGLRLIYFSYDVKMKEKGDIPEGYSVSREKKERFSLILESASTNQTSMYLCANGRTGSEAFFGQGTRLTVV.

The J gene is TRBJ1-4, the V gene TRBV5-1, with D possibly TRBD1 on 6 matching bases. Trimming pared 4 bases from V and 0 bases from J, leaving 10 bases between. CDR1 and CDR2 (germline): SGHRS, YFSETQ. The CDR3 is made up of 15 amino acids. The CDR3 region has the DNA TGCGCCAGCAGCGCAGGGGAAGCAACTAATGAAAAACTGTTTTTT. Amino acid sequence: CASSAGEATNEKLFF.

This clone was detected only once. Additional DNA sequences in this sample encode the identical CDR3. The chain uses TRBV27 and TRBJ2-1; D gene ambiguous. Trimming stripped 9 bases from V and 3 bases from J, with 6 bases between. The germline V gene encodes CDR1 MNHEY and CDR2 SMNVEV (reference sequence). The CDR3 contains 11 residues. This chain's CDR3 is CASGVYNEQFF. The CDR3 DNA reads TGTGCCAGTGGAGTCTACAATGAGCAGTTCTTC.

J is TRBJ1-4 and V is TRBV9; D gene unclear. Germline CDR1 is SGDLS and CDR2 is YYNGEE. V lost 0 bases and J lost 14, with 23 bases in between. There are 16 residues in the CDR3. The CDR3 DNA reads TGTGCCAGCAGCGTAGCGGCAGCCTGGAATGAAGGGCGGCTGTTTTTT. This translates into CASSVAAAWNEGRLFF.

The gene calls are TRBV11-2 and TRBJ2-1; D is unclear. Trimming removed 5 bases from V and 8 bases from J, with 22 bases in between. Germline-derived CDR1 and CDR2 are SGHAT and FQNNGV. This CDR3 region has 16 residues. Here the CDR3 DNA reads TGTGCCAGCAGCCCCTCCAGTCGGGCGGTTTTCTATGAGCAGTTCTTC. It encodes CASSPSSRAVFYEQFF.

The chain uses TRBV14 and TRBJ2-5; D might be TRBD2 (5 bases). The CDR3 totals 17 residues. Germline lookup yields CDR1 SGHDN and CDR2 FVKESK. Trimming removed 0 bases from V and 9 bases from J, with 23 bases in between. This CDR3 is CASSQEMVLGHTAAQYF. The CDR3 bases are TGTGCCAGCAGCCAAGAAATGGTACTAGGGCACACAGCGGCCCAGTACTTC. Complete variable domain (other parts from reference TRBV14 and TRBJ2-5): EAGVTQFPSHSVIEKGQTVTLRCDPISGHDNLYWYRRVMGKEIKFLLHFVKESKQDESGMPNNRFLAERTGGTYSTLKVQPAELEDSGVYFCASSQEMVLGHTAAQYFGPGTRLLVL.

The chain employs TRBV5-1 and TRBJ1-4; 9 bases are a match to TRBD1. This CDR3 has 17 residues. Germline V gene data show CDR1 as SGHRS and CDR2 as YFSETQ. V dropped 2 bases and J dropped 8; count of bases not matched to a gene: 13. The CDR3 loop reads CASSLPGQGLRGEKLFF. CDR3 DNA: TGCGCCAGCAGCTTACCGGGACAGGGTCTCCGGGGCGAAAAACTGTTTTTT.

CDR3 DNA sequence: TGTGCCAGCAGCTTGGAGGGGGCCTTTAGCGGGAGGAATAACGAGCAGTACTTC. Amino acid sequence: CASSLEGAFSGRNNEQYF. The chain recombines TRBV5-5 with TRBJ2-7; 10 nucleotides match TRBD2. The V gene end was trimmed by 0 bases and the J gene end by 5 bases; junction bases not matched to a gene: 14. CDR1 is SGHKS, CDR2 YYEKEE, per germline (reference sequence). The CDR3 runs 18 residues.

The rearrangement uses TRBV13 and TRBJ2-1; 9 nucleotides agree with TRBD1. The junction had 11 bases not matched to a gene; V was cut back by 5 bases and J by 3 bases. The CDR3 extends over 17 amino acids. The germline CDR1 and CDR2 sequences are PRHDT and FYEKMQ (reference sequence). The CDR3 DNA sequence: TGTGCCAGCAGCCCGGCCCAGGGACAGGGTATCTACAATGAGCAGTTCTTC. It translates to CASSPAQGQGIYNEQFF.

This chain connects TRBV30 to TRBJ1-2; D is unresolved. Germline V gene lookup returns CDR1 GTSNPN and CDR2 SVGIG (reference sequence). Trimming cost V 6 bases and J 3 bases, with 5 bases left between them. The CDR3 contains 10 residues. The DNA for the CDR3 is TGTGCCTGTCGGGACTATGGCTACACCTTC. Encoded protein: CACRDYGYTF.